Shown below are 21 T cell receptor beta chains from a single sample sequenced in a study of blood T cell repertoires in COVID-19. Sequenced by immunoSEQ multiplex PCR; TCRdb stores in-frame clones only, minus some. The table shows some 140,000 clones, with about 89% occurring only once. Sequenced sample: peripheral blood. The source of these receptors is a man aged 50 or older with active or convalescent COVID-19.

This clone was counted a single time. CDR3 sequence: CASSPSTGARGGYTF. The CDR3 nucleotides are TGTGCCAGCAGTCCATCGACAGGGGCGAGAGGTGGCTACACCTTC. J is TRBJ1-2 and V is TRBV28; 8 nucleotides align to TRBD1. This CDR3 region has 15 residues. Germline CDR1 MDHEN, CDR2 SYDVKM. The V gene end was trimmed by 5 bases and the J gene end by 7 bases; junction bases not matched to a gene: 12.

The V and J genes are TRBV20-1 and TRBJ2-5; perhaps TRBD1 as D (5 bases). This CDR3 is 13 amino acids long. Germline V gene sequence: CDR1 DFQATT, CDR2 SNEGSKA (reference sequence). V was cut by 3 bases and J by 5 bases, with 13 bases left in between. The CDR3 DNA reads TGCAGTGCTAGTAGTGGGGCCGGGGAGACCCAGTACTTC. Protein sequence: CSASSGAGETQYF.

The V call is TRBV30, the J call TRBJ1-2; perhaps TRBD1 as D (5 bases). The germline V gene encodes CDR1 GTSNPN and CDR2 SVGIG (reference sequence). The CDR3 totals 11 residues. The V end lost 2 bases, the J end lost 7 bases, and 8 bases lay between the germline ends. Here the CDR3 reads CAWSRRGGYTF. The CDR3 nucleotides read TGTGCCTGGAGTAGAAGGGGTGGCTACACCTTC.

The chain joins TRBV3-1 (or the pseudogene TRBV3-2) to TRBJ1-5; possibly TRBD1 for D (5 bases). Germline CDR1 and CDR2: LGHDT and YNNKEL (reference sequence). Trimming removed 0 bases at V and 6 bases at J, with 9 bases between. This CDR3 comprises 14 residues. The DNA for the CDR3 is TGTGCCAGCAGCCAAGACAGGGTCGGTCAGCCCCAGCATTTT. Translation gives CASSQDRVGQPQHF.

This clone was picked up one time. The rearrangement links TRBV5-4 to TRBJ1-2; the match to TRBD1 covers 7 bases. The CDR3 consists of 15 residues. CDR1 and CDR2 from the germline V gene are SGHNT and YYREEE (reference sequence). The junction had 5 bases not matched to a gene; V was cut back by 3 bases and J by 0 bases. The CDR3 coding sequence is TGTGCCAGCAGCTCCTCAGGACAGGCTAACTATGGCTACACCTTC. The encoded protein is CASSSSGQANYGYTF.

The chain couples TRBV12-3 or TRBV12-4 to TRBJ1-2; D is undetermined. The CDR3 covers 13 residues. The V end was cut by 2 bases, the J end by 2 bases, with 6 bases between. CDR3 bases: TGTGCCAGCAGTTTACAAGCAAACTATGGCTACACCTTC. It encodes CASSLQANYGYTF.

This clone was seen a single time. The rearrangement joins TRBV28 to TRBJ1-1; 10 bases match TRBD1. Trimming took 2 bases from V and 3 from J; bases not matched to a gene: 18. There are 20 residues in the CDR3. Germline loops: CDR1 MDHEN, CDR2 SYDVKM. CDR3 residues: CASSLPRLRTGGYRDTEAFF. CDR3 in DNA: TGTGCCAGCAGTTTACCCCGACTCCGGACAGGGGGTTATAGGGACACTGAAGCTTTCTTT. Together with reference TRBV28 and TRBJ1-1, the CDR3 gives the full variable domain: DVKVTQSSRYLVKRTGEKVFLECVQDMDHENMFWYRQDPGLGLRLIYFSYDVKMKEKGDIPEGYSVSREKKERFSLILESASTNQTSMYLCASSLPRLRTGGYRDTEAFFGQGTRLTVV.

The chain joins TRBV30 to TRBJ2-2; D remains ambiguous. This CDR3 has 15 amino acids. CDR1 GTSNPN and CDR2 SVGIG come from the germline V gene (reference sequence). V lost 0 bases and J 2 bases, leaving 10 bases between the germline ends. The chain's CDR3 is CAWSVQQKNTGELFF. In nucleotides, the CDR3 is TGTGCCTGGAGTGTACAACAGAAAAACACCGGGGAGCTGTTTTTT.

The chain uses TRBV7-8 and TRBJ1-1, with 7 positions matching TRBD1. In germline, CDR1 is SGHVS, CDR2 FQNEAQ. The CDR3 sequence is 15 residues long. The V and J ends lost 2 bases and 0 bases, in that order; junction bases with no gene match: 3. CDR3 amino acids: CASSLIGQVNTEAFF. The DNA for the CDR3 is TGTGCCAGCAGCTTAATAGGACAGGTGAACACTGAAGCTTTCTTT.

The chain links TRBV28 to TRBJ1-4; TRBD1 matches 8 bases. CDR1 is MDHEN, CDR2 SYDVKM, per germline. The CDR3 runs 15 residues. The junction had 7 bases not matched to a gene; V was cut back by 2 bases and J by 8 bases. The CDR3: CASSLQGAWGEKLFF. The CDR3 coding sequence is TGTGCCAGCAGTTTACAGGGGGCGTGGGGAGAAAAACTGTTTTTT.

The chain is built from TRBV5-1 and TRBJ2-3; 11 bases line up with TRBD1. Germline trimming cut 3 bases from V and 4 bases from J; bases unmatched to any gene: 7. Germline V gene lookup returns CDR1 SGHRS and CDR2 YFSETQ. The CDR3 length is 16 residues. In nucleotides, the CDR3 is TGCGCCAGCAGCTCGACGAGGGACAGGGGGTCAGATACGCAGTATTTT. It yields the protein CASSSTRDRGSDTQYF.

In DNA form, the CDR3 reads TGTGCCAGCAGTACCCCGGGACTAAACTCCTACGAGCAGTACTTC. This translates into CASSTPGLNSYEQYF. The chain couples TRBV6-5 to TRBJ2-7, with TRBD2 matching over 7 bases. V trimming: 5 bases; J trimming: 0 bases; junction bases outside the gene matches: 7. The CDR3 spans 15 residues. The germline V gene has CDR1 MNHEY and CDR2 SVGAGI.

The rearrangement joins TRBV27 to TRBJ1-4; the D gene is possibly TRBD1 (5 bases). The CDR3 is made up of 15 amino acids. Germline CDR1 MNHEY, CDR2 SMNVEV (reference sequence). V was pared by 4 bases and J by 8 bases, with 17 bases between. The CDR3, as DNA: TGTGCCAGCAGTTCAGTTGGGCAGAGACAGGAAAAACTGTTTTTT. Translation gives CASSSVGQRQEKLFF.

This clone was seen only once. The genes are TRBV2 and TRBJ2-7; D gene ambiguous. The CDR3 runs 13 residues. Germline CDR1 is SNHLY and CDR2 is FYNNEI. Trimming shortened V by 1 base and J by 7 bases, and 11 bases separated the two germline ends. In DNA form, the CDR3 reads TGTGCCAGCAGTGAAGGGTTAACTTTAGAGCAGTACTTC. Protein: CASSEGLTLEQYF.

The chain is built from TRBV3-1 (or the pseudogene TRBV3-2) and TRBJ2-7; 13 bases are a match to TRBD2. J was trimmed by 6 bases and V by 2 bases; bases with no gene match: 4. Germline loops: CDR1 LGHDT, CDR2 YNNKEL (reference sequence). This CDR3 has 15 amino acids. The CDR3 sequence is CASSQTSGRAAEQYF. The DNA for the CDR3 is TGTGCCAGCAGCCAAACTAGCGGGAGGGCCGCCGAGCAGTACTTC.

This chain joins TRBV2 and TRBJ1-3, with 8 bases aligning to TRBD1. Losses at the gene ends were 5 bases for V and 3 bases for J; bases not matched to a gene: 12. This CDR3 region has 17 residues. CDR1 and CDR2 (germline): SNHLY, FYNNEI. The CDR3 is CASSYPTGEVIGNTIYF. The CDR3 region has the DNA TGTGCCAGCAGTTATCCGACAGGGGAGGTTATTGGAAACACCATATATTTT.

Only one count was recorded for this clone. The CDR3: CAWSEDRGHTIYF. CDR3 coding DNA: TGTGCCTGGAGTGAAGACAGGGGACACACCATATATTTT. The V gene is TRBV30, the J gene TRBJ1-3; TRBD1 aligns across 8 bases. Germline V lookup: CDR1 GTSNPN, CDR2 SVGIG (reference sequence). The CDR3 runs to 13 residues. V shed 1 base, J shed 8 bases, and the junction held 4 bases outside the gene matches.

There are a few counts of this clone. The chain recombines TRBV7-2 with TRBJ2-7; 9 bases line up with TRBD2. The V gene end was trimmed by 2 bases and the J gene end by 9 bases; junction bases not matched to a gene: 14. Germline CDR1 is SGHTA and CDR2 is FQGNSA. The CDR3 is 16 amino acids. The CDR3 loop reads CASSLPAAGGPRRQYF. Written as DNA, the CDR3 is TGTGCCAGCAGCTTACCCGCAGCGGGGGGCCCTAGAAGGCAGTACTTC.

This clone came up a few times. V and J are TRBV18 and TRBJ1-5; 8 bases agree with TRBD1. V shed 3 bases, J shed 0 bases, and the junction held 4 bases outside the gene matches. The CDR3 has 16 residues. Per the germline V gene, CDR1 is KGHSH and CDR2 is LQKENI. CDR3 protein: CASSPYGTGSNQPQHF. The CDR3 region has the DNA TGTGCCAGCTCACCGTATGGGACAGGTAGCAATCAGCCCCAGCATTTT.

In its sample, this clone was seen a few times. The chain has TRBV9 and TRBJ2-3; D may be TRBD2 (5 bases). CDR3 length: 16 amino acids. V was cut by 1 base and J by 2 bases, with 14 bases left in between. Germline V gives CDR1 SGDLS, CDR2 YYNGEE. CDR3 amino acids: CASSVSGGPTTDTQYF. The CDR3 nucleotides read TGTGCCAGCAGCGTATCCGGCGGGCCGACCACAGATACGCAGTATTTT. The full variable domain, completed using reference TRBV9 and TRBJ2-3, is DSGVTQTPKHLITATGQRVTLRCSPRSGDLSVYWYQQSLDQGLQFLIQYYNGEERAKGNILERFSAQQFPDLHSELNLSSLELGDSALYFCASSVSGGPTTDTQYFGPGTRLTVL.

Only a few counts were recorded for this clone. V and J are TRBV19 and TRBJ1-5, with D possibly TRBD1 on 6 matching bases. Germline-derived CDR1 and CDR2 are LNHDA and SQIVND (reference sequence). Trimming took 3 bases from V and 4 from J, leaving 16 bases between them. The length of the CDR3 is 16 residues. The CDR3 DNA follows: TGTGCCAGTAGTATCGGGGTGGGGACACCAAATCAGCCCCAGCATTTT. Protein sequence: CASSIGVGTPNQPQHF. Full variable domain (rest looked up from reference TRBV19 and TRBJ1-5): DGGITQSPKYLFRKEGQNVTLSCEQNLNHDAMYWYRQDPGQGLRLIYYSQIVNDFQKGDIAEGYSVSREKKESFPLTVTSAQKNPTAFYLCASSIGVGTPNQPQHFGDGTRLSIL.